This T cell receptor (beta chain) was observed in a study of early T cells in non-severe SARS-CoV-2 infection. MiXCR was run by TCRdb on the 5' RACE reads, yielding one entry per CDR3 protein. Among fewer than 65,000 distinct CDR3 sequences listed, roughly a tenth were seen once. The sequence derives from an adult who was a healthcare worker with PCR-confirmed SARS-CoV-2 infection or an uninfected control (not recorded which). Sequenced sample: whole blood.

The DNA for the CDR3 is TGCAGCGTTGTTCAAGAGGGAGGTCGAGAAGCTTTCTTT. This encodes CSVVQEGGREAFF. The chain carries TRBV29-1 and TRBJ1-1; no clear D. Per the germline V gene, CDR1 is SQVTM and CDR2 is ANQGSEA. V was cut by 4 bases and J by 8 bases, with 17 bases left in between. The CDR3 consists of 13 residues.